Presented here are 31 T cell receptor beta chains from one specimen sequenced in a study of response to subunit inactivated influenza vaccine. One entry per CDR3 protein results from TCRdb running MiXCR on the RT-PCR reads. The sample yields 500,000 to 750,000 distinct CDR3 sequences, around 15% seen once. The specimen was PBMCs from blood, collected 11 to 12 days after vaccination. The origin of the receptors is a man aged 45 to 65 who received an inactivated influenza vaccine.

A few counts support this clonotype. The CDR3 DNA is TGTGCCAGCAGTGATCCTTTGGACAGGCCTGGAATAGAGGGCTACACCTTC. Translating it yields CASSDPLDRPGIEGYTF. The J gene is TRBJ1-2, the V gene TRBV25-1; TRBD1 matches 7 bases. Losses at the gene ends were 3 bases for V and 8 bases for J; bases not matched to a gene: 18. The CDR3 contains 17 residues. Germline V gene lookup returns CDR1 MGHDK and CDR2 SYGVNS.

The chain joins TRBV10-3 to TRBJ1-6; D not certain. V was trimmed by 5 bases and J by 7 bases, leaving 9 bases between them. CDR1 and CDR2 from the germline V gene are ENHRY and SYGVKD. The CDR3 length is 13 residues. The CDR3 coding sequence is TGTGCCATCAGTAAAGAGGAGAATTCACCCCTCCACTTT. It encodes CAISKEENSPLHF.

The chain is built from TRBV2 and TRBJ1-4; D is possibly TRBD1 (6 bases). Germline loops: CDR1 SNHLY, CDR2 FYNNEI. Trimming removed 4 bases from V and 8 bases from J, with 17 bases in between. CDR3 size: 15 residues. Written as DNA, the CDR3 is TGTGCCAGCAGTGGGGTCACAGGGTCGGGGGAAAAACTGTTTTTT. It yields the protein CASSGVTGSGEKLFF. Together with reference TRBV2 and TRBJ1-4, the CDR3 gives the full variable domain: EPEVTQTPSHQVTQMGQEVILRCVPISNHLYFYWYRQILGQKVEFLVSFYNNEISEKSEIFDDQFSVERPDGSNFTLKIRSTKLEDSAMYFCASSGVTGSGEKLFFGSGTQLSVL.

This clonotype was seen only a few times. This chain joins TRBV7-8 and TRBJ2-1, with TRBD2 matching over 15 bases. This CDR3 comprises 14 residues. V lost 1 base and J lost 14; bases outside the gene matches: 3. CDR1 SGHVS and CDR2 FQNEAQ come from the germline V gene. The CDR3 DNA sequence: TGTGCCAGCAGCTTAGGGACTAGCGGGGGGGCCAAGTTCTTC. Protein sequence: CASSLGTSGGAKFF. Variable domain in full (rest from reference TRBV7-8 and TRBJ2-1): GAGVSQSPRYKVAKRGQDVALRCDPISGHVSLFWYQQALGQGPEFLTYFQNEAQLDKSGLPSDRFFAERPEGSVSTLKIQRTQQEDSAVYLCASSLGTSGGAKFFGPGTRLTVL.

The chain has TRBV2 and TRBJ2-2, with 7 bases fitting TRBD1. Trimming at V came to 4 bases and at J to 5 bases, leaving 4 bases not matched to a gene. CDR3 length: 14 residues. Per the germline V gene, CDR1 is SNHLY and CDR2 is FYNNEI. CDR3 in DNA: TGTGCCAGCAGTGTTGGGACAGAAACCGGGGAGCTGTTTTTT. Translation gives CASSVGTETGELFF.

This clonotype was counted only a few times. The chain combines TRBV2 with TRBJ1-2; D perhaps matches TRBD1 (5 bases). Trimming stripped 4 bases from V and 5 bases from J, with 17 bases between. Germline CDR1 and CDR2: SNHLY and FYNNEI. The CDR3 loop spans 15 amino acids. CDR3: CASSGIGQGGYGYTF. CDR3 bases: TGTGCCAGCAGTGGAATCGGGCAGGGAGGTTATGGCTACACCTTC.

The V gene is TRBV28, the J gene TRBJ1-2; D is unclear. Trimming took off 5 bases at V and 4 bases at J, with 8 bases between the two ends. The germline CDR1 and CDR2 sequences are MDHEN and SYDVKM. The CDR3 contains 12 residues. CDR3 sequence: CASSRPTYGYTF. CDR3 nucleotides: TGTGCCAGCAGTCGGCCCACCTATGGCTACACCTTC.

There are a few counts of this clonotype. CDR3 nucleotides: TGCAGTGCTAGATCCCTAGCGGGAGGGTTATACAATGAGCAGTTCTTC. This encodes CSARSLAGGLYNEQFF. The chain uses TRBV20-1 and TRBJ2-1, with TRBD2 identical over 12 bases. From germline, CDR1 is DFQATT and CDR2 SNEGSKA (reference sequence). This CDR3 comprises 16 residues. Losses at the gene ends were 2 bases for V and 4 bases for J; bases not matched to a gene: 6.

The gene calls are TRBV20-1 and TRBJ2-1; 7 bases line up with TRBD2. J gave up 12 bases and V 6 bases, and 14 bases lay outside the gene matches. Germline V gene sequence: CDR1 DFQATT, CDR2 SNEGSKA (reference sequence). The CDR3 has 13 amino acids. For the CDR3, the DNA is TGCAGTGCCAGTGAGGAAGCGGGAATAGGGCAGTTCTTC. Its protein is CSASEEAGIGQFF.

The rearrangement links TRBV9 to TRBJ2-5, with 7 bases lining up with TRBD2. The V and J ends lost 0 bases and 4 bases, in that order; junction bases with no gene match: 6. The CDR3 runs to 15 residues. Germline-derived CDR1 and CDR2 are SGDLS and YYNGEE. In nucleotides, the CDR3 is TGTGCCAGCAGCGTAGCGGGGGGATGGGGAGAGACCCAGTACTTC. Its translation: CASSVAGGWGETQYF.

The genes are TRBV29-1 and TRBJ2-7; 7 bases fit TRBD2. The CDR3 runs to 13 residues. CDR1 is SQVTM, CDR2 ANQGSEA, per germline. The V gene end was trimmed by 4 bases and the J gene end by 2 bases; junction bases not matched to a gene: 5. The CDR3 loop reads CSVGGGGPYEQYF. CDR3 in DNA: TGCAGCGTTGGGGGGGGAGGGCCCTACGAGCAGTACTTC.

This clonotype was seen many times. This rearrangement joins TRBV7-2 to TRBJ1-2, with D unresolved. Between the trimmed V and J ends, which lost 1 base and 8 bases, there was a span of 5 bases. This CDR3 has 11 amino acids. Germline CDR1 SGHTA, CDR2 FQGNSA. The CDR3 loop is CASSLDKGYTF. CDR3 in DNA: TGTGCCAGCAGCTTAGACAAGGGCTACACCTTC. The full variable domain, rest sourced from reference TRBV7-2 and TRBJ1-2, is GAGVSQSPSNKVTEKGKDVELRCDPISGHTALYWYRQSLGQGLEFLIYFQGNSAPDKSGLPSDRFSAERTGGSVSTLTIQRTQQEDSAVYLCASSLDKGYTFGSGTRLTVV.

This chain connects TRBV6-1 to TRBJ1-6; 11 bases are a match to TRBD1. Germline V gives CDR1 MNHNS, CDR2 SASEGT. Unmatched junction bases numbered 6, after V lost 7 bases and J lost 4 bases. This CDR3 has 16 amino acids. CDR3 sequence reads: CASNRGQGAYNSPLHF. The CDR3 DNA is TGTGCCAGCAATCGTGGACAGGGGGCATATAATTCACCCCTCCACTTT.

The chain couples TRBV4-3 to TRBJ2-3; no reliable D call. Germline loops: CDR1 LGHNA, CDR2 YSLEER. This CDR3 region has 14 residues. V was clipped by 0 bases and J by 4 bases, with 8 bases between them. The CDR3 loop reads CASSQDPQADTQYF. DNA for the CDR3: TGCGCCAGCAGCCAAGACCCCCAGGCAGATACGCAGTATTTT.

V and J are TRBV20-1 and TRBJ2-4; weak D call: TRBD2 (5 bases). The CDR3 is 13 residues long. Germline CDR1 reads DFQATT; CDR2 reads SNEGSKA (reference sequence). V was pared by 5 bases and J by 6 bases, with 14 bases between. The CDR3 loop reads CSAPRSGGNIQYF. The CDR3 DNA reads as TGCAGTGCTCCCCGGTCCGGAGGAAACATTCAGTACTTC.

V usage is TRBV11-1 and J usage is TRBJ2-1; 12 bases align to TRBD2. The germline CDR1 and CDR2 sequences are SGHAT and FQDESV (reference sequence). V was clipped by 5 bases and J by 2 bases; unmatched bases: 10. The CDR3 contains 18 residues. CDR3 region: CASSQGLAGKGAYNEQFF. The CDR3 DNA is TGTGCCAGCAGCCAAGGACTAGCGGGGAAGGGAGCCTACAATGAGCAGTTCTTC.

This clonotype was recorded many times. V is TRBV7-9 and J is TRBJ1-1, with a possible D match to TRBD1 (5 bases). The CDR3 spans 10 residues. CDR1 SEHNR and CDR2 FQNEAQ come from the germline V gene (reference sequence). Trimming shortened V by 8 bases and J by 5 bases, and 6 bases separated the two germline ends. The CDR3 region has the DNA TGTGCCAGCGAGGGGACTGAAGCTTTCTTT. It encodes CASEGTEAFF.

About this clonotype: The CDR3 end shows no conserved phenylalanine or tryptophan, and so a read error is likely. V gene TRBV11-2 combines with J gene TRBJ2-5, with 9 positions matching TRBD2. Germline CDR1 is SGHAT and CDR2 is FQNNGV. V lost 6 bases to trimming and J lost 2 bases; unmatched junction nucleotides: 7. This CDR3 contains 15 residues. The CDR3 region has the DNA TGTGCCAGCAGTTTTACTAGCGGGCCGCAAGAGACCCAGTACTCC. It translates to CASSFTSGPQETQYS.

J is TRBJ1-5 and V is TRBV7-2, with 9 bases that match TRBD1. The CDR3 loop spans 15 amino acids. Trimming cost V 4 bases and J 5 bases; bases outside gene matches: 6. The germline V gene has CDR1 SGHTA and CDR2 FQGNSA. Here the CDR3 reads CASSSRQGGDQPQHF. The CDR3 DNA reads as TGTGCCAGCAGCTCCAGACAGGGGGGAGATCAGCCCCAGCATTTT.

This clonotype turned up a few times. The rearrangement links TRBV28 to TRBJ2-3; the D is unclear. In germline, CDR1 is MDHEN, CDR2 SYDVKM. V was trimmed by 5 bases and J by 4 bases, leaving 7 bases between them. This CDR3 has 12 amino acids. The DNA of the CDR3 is TGTGCCAGCAGTACGACTGCAGATACGCAGTATTTT. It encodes CASSTTADTQYF. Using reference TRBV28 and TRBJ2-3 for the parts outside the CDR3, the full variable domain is DVKVTQSSRYLVKRTGEKVFLECVQDMDHENMFWYRQDPGLGLRLIYFSYDVKMKEKGDIPEGYSVSREKKERFSLILESASTNQTSMYLCASSTTADTQYFGPGTRLTVL.

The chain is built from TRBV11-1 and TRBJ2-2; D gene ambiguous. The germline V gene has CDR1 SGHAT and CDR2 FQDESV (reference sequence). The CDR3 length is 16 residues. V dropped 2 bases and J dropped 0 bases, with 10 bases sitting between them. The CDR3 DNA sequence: TGTGCCAGCAGCTTACAAAGGTCGCCGAACACCGGGGAGCTGTTTTTT. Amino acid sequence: CASSLQRSPNTGELFF.

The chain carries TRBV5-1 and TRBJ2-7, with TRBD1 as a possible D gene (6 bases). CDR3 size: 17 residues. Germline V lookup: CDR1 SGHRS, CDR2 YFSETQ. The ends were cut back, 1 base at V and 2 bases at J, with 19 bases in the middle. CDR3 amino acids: CASSLNFGHRDAYEQYF. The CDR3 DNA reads TGCGCCAGCAGCTTGAACTTCGGACACAGGGACGCCTACGAGCAGTACTTC. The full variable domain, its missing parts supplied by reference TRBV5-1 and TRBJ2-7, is KAGVTQTPRYLIKTRGQQVTLSCSPISGHRSVSWYQQTPGQGLQFLFEYFSETQRNKGNFPGRFSGRQFSNSRSEMNVSTLELGDSALYLCASSLNFGHRDAYEQYFGPGTRLTVT.

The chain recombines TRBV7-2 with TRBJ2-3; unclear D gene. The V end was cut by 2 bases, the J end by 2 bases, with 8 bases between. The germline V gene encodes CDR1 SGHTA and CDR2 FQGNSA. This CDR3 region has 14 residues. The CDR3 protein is CASSLKPLTDTQYF. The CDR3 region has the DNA TGTGCCAGCAGCTTAAAACCCCTCACAGATACGCAGTATTTT.

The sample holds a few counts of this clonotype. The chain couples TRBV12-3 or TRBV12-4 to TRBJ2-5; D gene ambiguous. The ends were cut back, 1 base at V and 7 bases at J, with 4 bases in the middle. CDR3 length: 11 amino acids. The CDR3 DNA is TGTGCCAGCAGTTTAGTCGTGACCCAGTACTTC. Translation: CASSLVVTQYF.

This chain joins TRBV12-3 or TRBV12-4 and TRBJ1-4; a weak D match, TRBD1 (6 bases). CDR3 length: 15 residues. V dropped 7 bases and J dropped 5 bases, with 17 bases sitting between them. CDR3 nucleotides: TGTGCCAGCAAGGGGGGCAGGGCCTTCAATGAAAAACTGTTTTTT. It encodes CASKGGRAFNEKLFF.

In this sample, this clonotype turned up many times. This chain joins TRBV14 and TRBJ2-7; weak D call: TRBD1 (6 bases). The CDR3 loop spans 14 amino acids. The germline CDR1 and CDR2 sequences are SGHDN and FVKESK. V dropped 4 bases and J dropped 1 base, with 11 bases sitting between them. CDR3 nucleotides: TGTGCCAGCAGCCTCTACAGGGAGTCCTACGAGCAGTACTTC. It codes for CASSLYRESYEQYF. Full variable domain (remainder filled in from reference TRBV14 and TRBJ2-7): EAGVTQFPSHSVIEKGQTVTLRCDPISGHDNLYWYRRVMGKEIKFLLHFVKESKQDESGMPNNRFLAERTGGTYSTLKVQPAELEDSGVYFCASSLYRESYEQYFGPGTRLTVT.

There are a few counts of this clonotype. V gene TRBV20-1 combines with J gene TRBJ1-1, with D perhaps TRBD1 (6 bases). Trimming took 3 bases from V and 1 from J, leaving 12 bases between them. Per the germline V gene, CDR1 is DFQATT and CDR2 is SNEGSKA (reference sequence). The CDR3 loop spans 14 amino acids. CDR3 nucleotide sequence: TGCAGTGCTAGGAGGGGGTCCGGGAACACTGAAGCTTTCTTT. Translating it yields CSARRGSGNTEAFF.

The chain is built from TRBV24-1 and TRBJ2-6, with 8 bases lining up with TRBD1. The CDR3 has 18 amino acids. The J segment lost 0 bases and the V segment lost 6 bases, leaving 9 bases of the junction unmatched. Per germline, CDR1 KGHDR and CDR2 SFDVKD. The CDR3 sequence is CATSPSGQGNSGANVLTF. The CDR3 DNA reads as TGTGCCACCAGTCCCTCCGGACAGGGCAACTCTGGGGCCAACGTCCTGACTTTC.

CDR3 nucleotides: TGTGCCAGCAACCCGATCAAGACAGTACTTACAGAGACCCAGTACTTC. Amino acids: CASNPIKTVLTETQYF. The chain recombines TRBV28 with TRBJ2-5; D is perhaps TRBD1 (5 bases). The length of the CDR3 is 16 residues. The V gene's germline CDR1 is MDHEN and CDR2 SYDVKM. The V and J ends lost 7 bases and 4 bases respectively, with 22 bases between them.

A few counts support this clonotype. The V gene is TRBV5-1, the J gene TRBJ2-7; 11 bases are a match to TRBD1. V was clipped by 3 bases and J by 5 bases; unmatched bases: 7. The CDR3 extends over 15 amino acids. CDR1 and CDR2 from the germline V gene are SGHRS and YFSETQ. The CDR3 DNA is TGCGCCAGCAGCTCTCGGACAGGGGGCAGCGACGAGCAGTACTTC. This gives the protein CASSSRTGGSDEQYF.

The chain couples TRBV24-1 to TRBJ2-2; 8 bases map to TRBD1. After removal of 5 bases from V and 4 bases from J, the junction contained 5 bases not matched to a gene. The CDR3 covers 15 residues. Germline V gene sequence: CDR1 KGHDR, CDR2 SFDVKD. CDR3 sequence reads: CATSAAGGGTGELFF. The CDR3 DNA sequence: TGTGCCACCAGTGCGGCAGGGGGCGGCACCGGGGAGCTGTTTTTT.